Listed here are 22 T cell receptor beta chains from one sample, sequenced in a study of blood T cell repertoires in COVID-19 (dated by TCRdb to the early 2020s). Library preparation used the immunoSEQ multiplex PCR assay. Not all clones reach the TCRdb copy of this immuneACCESS table, which keeps in-frame sequences only. Checked studies attribute under half of the gap to unresolved V genes and leave the rest unexplained. The sample contains hundreds of thousands of clones, 87% of them found a single time. The biggest ten clones account for about 12% of the sample. Sequencing used peripheral blood. The receptor source for this set is a woman younger than 35 who had recovered from COVID-19.

The V and J genes are TRBV27 and TRBJ2-7; 9 nucleotides line up with TRBD1. J lost 3 bases, V lost 9 bases, and 12 bases had no gene match. Germline V gene data show CDR1 as MNHEY and CDR2 as SMNVEV (reference sequence). The CDR3 covers 15 residues. The CDR3 coding sequence is TGTGCCAGGTTTAGACCGGGACAGGGCTTCTACGAGCAGTACTTC. Translated, it gives CARFRPGQGFYEQYF.

This clone appeared a few times. The chain carries TRBV18 and TRBJ1-1; tentative D call: TRBD1 (5 bases). The germline V gene has CDR1 KGHSH and CDR2 LQKENI. The V and J ends lost 5 bases and 4 bases respectively, with 14 bases between them. CDR3 length: 14 residues. The CDR3 nucleotides are TGTGCCAGCTCAAGCAGGGTTTTGGGCACTGAAGCTTTCTTT. Protein: CASSSRVLGTEAFF.

The chain carries TRBV7-2 and TRBJ2-7; D is uncertain. The CDR3 contains 14 residues. From germline, CDR1 is SGHTA and CDR2 FQGNSA. The ends were cut back, 3 bases at V and 0 bases at J, with 9 bases in the middle. The CDR3 loop is CASSLMASSYEQYF. The CDR3 DNA sequence: TGTGCCAGCAGCTTGATGGCTTCCTCCTACGAGCAGTACTTC.

This clone was observed a handful of times. This chain's CDR3 is CAISESRTGVNSPLHF. CDR3 bases: TGTGCCATCAGTGAGTCTAGAACAGGGGTTAATTCACCCCTCCACTTT. The rearrangement links TRBV10-3 to TRBJ1-6; 7 bases agree with TRBD1. Germline lookup yields CDR1 ENHRY and CDR2 SYGVKD. CDR3 length: 16 residues. With V trimmed by 0 bases and J by 6 bases, 5 bases remained unmatched.

The rearrangement joins TRBV7-2 to TRBJ1-2, with D maybe TRBD1 (6 bases). The CDR3 covers 14 residues. Germline CDR1 SGHTA, CDR2 FQGNSA. V lost 1 base, J lost 4 bases, and 10 bases lay in between. The DNA of the CDR3 is TGTGCCAGCAGCTTAGGGACAGCGCCCTATGGCTACACCTTC. This codes for CASSLGTAPYGYTF.

The V gene is TRBV25-1, the J gene TRBJ2-7, with D possibly being TRBD1 (6 bases). V shed 10 bases and J shed 0 bases, with 13 bases lying between them. This CDR3 contains 13 residues. Germline V gives CDR1 MGHDK, CDR2 SYGVNS. CDR3 bases: TGTGCCACAACCGGGACAAACTCCTACGAGCAGTACTTC. As protein: CATTGTNSYEQYF.

The rearrangement uses TRBV2 and TRBJ1-6; 9 positions match TRBD1. Germline CDR1 and CDR2: SNHLY and FYNNEI. The CDR3 spans 15 residues. With V trimmed by 6 bases and J by 9 bases, 9 bases remained unmatched. The CDR3 here is CASRTTGGSRSPLHF. The DNA for the CDR3 is TGTGCCAGCAGAACGACAGGGGGTTCTCGTTCACCCCTCCACTTT.

The chain has TRBV5-8 and TRBJ2-2; 7 nucleotides match TRBD1. J gave up 3 bases and V 2 bases, and 10 bases lay outside the gene matches. Germline CDR1 is SGHTS and CDR2 is YDEGEE. The CDR3 length is 17 residues. The CDR3 spells CASSLVRGKFYTGELFF. In DNA form, the CDR3 reads TGTGCCAGCAGCTTAGTCAGGGGGAAGTTTTACACCGGGGAGCTGTTTTTT.

The chain joins TRBV6-5 to TRBJ2-5; 8 nucleotides line up with TRBD2. Germline V gene lookup returns CDR1 MNHEY and CDR2 SVGAGI. Unmatched junction bases numbered 7, after V lost 0 bases and J lost 4 bases. This CDR3 comprises 16 residues. CDR3 sequence reads: CASSYSQRELGETQYF. For the CDR3, the DNA is TGTGCCAGCAGTTACTCTCAGCGGGAGCTGGGAGAGACCCAGTACTTC.

This clone is a singleton in its sample. This sequence joins TRBV27 and TRBJ2-2; D gene ambiguous. The germline V and J ends were trimmed by 5 bases and 0 bases, with 10 bases remaining between them. CDR3 length equals 15 residues. Germline values: CDR1 MNHEY, CDR2 SMNVEV (reference sequence). This CDR3 reads CASSHLSSNTGELFF. DNA for the CDR3: TGTGCCAGCAGTCATCTATCTTCGAACACCGGGGAGCTGTTTTTT.

Of note for this clone: One junction end disagrees with the germline gene, perhaps due to a read error. V and J are TRBV4-2 and TRBJ1-6; no clear D gene. Germline CDR1 and CDR2: LGHNA and YNFKEQ. This CDR3 comprises 15 residues. The CDR3: CASSRASGYSSPLHF. The CDR3 DNA follows: TGTGCCAGCAGCCGCGCCTCGGGGTATAGTTCACCCCTCCACTTT.

The rearrangement links TRBV4-3 to TRBJ2-2, with D perhaps matching TRBD1 (5 bases). The CDR3 length is 15 residues. CDR1 is LGHNA and CDR2 is YSLEER in the germline V gene. V lost 1 base to trimming and J lost 2 bases, with 8 bases between them. CDR3 sequence (DNA): TGCGCCAGCAGCCAAGTTACAGGCAACACCGGGGAGCTGTTTTTT. Residues: CASSQVTGNTGELFF.

This clone was seen just once. This chain links TRBV6-1 with TRBJ2-1; 8 nucleotides line up with TRBD1. Germline lookup yields CDR1 MNHNS and CDR2 SASEGT. V gave up 3 bases and J gave up 4 bases; unmatched junction bases: 5. The CDR3 has 15 amino acids. The CDR3 loop is CASSDRDRLYNEQFF. DNA for the CDR3: TGTGCCAGCAGTGACCGGGACAGGTTATACAATGAGCAGTTCTTC.

The V and J genes are TRBV27 and TRBJ2-1; the D is unclear. V was pared by 6 bases and J by 7 bases, with 13 bases between. Germline CDR1 is MNHEY and CDR2 is SMNVEV (reference sequence). This CDR3 has 13 residues. CDR3 in amino acids: CASSYIPLNEQFF. The CDR3 DNA sequence: TGTGCCAGCAGCTATATCCCCTTAAATGAGCAGTTCTTC.

This chain links TRBV30 with TRBJ1-2, with D unresolved. The CDR3 sequence is 12 residues long. Per the germline V gene, CDR1 is GTSNPN and CDR2 is SVGIG (reference sequence). V lost 3 bases and J 4 bases, leaving 9 bases between the germline ends. The CDR3 nucleotides are TGTGCCTGGAGCGAGGGAGTCTATGGCTACACCTTC. It specifies CAWSEGVYGYTF.

This rearrangement joins TRBV4-3 to TRBJ1-5; maybe TRBD1 (6 bases). CDR1 LGHNA and CDR2 YSLEER come from the germline V gene. The germline V and J ends were trimmed by 0 bases and 4 bases, with 16 bases remaining between them. CDR3 length: 17 amino acids. This chain's CDR3 is CASSQERSGTPNQPQHF. In nucleotides, the CDR3 is TGCGCCAGCAGCCAAGAAAGGTCCGGGACACCAAATCAGCCCCAGCATTTT.

The CDR3 here is CASTQNQGLGTDTQYF. The CDR3 region has the DNA TGTGCCAGCACCCAGAATCAGGGGTTGGGGACAGATACGCAGTATTTT. This chain uses TRBV7-8 with TRBJ2-3; D is possibly TRBD1 (6 bases). This CDR3 is built from 16 residues. Germline CDR1 reads SGHVS; CDR2 reads FQNEAQ. V was clipped by 7 bases and J by 3 bases, with 20 bases between them.

The chain joins TRBV11-2 to TRBJ1-2; D ambiguous. The CDR3 length is 15 residues. Germline lookup yields CDR1 SGHAT and CDR2 FQNNGV. Trimming removed 0 bases at V and 6 bases at J, with 14 bases between. This CDR3 is CASSLDLGESHGYTF. In DNA, the CDR3 is TGTGCCAGCAGCTTAGATCTCGGGGAATCCCATGGCTACACCTTC.

This sequence joins TRBV21-1 and TRBJ2-5; TRBD2 is the table's D call and was not checked against the DNA. TRBV21-1 is a known pseudogene. This CDR3 contains 17 residues. The DNA for the CDR3 is TGTGCCAGCCCCACGATCATTAGCGGGAGTACTTCCGAGACCCAGTACTTC. It yields the protein CASPTIISGSTSETQYF.

This chain uses TRBV5-8 with TRBJ2-7, with 11 positions matching TRBD1. The ends lost 3 bases at V and 11 bases at J; junction bases unmatched: 10. The CDR3 runs to 14 residues. Germline V lookup: CDR1 SGHTS, CDR2 YDEGEE. The CDR3 loop is CASSSRDRGLEKYF. CDR3 nucleotides: TGTGCCAGCAGCTCTCGGGACAGGGGGTTGGAGAAGTACTTC.

CDR3 region: CASSQSGQSTLAKNIQYF. In nucleotides, the CDR3 is TGCGCCAGCAGCCAGTCCGGACAGTCCACGCTAGCCAAAAACATTCAGTACTTC. The genes are TRBV4-3 and TRBJ2-4; D perhaps matches TRBD1 (6 bases). Germline V CDR1 and CDR2: LGHNA, YSLEER. V was shortened by 3 bases and J by 0 bases, with 18 bases between the two germline ends. The CDR3 runs to 18 residues.

The rearrangement joins TRBV19 to TRBJ2-7; weak D call: TRBD2 (5 bases). The V gene's germline CDR1 is LNHDA and CDR2 SQIVND (reference sequence). The length of the CDR3 is 12 residues. V gave up 4 bases and J gave up 6 bases, with 10 bases separating them. CDR3 sequence reads: CASSTASFEQYF. In nucleotides, the CDR3 is TGTGCCAGTAGTACAGCTAGCTTCGAGCAGTACTTC.